This TCR beta chain was identified in a study of shared clonotypes between healthy human individuals. PCR replicates from unsorted PBMC used around 300 ng DNA, and this amount was 25,000 to 35,000 T cell genomes. Assay: immunoSEQ multiplex PCR; the TCRdb copy retains only in-frame clones and omits some. The profile shows about 480,000 clones, about three quarters of them singletons. The V gene's germline CDR1 is SGDLS and CDR2 YYNGEE. The CDR3 is 14 residues long. The V end lost 0 bases, the J end lost 0 bases, and 7 bases lay between the germline ends. This rearrangement joins TRBV9 to TRBJ2-7; no clear D. The specimen sequenced was PBMCs. This sequence originates from a woman in her 40s in good health. Some clones in this sample may be carry-over from other donors' samples. CDR3 sequence: CASSVGPRSYEQYF. Written as DNA, the CDR3 is TGTGCCAGCAGCGTAGGCCCCCGCTCCTACGAGCAGTACTTC.